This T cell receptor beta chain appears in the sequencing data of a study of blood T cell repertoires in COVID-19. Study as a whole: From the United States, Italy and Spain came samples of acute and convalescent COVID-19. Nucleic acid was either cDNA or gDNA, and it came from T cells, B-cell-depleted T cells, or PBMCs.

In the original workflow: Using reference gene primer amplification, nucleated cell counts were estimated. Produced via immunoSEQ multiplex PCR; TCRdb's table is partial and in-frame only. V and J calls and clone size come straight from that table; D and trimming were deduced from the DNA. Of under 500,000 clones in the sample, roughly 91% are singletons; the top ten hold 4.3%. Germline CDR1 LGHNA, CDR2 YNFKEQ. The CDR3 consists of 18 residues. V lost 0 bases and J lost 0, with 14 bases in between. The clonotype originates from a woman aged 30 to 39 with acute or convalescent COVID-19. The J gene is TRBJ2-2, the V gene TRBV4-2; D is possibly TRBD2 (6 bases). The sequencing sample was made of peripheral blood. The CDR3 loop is CASSQDTPGDTNTGELFF. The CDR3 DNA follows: TGTGCCAGCAGCCAAGATACCCCGGGGGATACGAACACCGGGGAGCTGTTTTTT.